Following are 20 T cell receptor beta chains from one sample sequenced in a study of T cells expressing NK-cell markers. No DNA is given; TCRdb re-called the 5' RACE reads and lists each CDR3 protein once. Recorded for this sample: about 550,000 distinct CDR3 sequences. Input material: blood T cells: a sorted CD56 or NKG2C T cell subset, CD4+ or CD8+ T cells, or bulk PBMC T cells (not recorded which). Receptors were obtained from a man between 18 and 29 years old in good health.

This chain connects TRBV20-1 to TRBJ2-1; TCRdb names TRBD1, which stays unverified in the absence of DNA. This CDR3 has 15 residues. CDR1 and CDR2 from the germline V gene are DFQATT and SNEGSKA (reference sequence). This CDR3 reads CSARDPGTGYNEQFF.

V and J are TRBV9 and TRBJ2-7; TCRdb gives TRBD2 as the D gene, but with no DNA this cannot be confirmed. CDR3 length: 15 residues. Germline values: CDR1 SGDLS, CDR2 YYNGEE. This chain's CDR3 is CASSVGGLAGFEQYF.

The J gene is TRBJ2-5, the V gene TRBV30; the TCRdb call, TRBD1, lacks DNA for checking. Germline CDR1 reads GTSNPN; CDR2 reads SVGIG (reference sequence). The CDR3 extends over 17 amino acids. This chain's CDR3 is CAWSQLVVGQYQETQYF.

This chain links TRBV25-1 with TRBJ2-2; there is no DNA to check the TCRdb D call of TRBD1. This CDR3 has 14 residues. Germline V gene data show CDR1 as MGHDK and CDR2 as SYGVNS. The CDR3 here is CASSEQGETGELFF.

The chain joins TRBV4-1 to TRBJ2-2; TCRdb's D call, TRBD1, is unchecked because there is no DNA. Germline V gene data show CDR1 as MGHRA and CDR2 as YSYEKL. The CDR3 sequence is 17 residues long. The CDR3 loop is CASSQETGASNTGELFF.

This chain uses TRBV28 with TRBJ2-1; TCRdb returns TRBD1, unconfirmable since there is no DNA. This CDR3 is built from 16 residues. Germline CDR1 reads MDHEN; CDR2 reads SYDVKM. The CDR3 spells CASSPPPSPGRVEWFF.

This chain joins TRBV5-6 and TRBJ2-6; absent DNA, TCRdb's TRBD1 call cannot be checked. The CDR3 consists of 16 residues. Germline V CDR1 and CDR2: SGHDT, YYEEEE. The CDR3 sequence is CASSDYRGSGANVLTF.

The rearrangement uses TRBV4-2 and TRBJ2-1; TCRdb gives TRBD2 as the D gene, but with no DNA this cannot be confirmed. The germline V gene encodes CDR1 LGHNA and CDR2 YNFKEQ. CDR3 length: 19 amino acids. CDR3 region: CASSQDPLLTSGSRDEQFF.

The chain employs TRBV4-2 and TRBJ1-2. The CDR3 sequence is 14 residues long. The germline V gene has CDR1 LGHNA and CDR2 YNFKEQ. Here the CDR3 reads CASSQAREGDGYTF.

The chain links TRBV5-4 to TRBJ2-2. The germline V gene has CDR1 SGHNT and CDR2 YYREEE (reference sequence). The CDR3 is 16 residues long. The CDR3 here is CASSPEGVMNTGELFF.

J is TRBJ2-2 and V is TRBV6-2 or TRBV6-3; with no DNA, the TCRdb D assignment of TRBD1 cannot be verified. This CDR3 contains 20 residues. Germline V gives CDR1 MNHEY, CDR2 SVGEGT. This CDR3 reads CASSYLVRSGLGLDTGELFF.

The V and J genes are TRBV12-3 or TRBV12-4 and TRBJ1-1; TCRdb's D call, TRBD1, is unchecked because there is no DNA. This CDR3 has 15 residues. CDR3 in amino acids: CASSSNRGWGTEAFF.

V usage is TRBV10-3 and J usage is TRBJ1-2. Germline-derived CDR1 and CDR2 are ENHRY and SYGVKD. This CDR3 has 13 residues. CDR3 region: CAISESRQDGYTF.

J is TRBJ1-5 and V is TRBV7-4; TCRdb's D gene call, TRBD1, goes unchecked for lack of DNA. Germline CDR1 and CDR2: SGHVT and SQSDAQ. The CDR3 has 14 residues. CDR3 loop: CASSLRQGRQPQHF.

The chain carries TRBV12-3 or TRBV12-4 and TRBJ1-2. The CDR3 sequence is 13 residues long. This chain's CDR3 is CASSLSQGSGYTF.

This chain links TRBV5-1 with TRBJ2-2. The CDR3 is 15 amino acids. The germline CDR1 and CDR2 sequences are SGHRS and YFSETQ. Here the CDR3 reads CASSPTVGGTGELFF.

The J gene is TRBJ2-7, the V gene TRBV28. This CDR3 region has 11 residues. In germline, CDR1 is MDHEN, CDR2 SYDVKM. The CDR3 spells CASSFLGEQYF. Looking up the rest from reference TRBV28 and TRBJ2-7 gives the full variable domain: DVKVTQSSRYLVKRTGEKVFLECVQDMDHENMFWYRQDPGLGLRLIYFSYDVKMKEKGDIPEGYSVSREKKERFSLILESASTNQTSMYLCASSFLGEQYFGPGTRLTVT.

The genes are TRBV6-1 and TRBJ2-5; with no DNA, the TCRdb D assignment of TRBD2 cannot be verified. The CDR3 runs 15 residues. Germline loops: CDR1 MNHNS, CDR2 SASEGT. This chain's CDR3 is CASSRGLATQETQYF.

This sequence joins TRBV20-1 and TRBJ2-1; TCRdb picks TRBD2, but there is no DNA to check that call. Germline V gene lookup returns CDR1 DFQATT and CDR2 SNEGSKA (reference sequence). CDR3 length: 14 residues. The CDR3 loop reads CSAKVQRGYNEQFF.

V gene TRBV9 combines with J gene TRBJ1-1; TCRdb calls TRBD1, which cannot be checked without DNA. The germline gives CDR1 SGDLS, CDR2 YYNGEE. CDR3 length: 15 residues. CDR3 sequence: CASSPFDRGETEAFF.